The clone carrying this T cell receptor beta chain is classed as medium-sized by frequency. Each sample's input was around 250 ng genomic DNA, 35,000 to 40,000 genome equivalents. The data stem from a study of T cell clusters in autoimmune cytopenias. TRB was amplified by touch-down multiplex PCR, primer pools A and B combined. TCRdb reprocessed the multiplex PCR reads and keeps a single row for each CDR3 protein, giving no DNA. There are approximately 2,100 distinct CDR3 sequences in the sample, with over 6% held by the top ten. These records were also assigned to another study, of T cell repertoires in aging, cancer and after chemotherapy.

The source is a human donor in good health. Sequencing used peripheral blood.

Here the CDR3 reads CASSQGGLAGGTDTQYF. J is TRBJ2-3 and V is TRBV14; TCRdb picks TRBD2, but there is no DNA to check that call. CDR1 and CDR2 from the germline V gene are SGHDN and FVKESK. This CDR3 comprises 17 residues.